The next 5 T cell receptor beta chains were all read from a single sample in a study of cytomegalovirus exposure and HLA in healthy donors. The PCR made use of 60 Vbeta and 13 Jbeta primers. Sequencing was performed with immunoSEQ multiplex PCR; in TCRdb, only in-frame clones are kept and a portion is missing. The data hold around 150,000 clones, with more than 60% observed a single time. The sample comprised PBMCs. The receptors here all came from a woman aged 55 to 70 in good health and CMV-seronegative.

This sequence joins TRBV19 and TRBJ1-4; 8 bases are shared with TRBD1. Germline-derived CDR1 and CDR2 are LNHDA and SQIVND (reference sequence). The V segment lost 5 bases and the J segment 1 base; nucleotides outside the gene matches: 6. The CDR3 covers 16 residues. The CDR3 region is CASSPRTGGTNEKLFF. As DNA, the CDR3 is TGTGCCAGTAGTCCTCGAACAGGGGGAACTAATGAAAAACTGTTTTTT.

The chain combines TRBV12-5 with TRBJ1-1; D not resolved. This CDR3 has 15 amino acids. V shed 2 bases and J shed 4 bases, with 14 bases lying between them. Per germline, CDR1 LGHNT and CDR2 FRNRAP. Here the CDR3 DNA reads TGTGCTAGTGGTTTGACCCTGCTACCGGGCACTGAAGCTTTCTTT. Translation: CASGLTLLPGTEAFF.

V gene TRBV15 combines with J gene TRBJ2-7; TRBD1 aligns across 11 bases. The CDR3 is 16 amino acids. Trimming at V came to 1 base and at J to 3 bases, leaving 5 bases not matched to a gene. Germline V lookup: CDR1 LNHNV, CDR2 YYDKDF (reference sequence). The CDR3 reads CATSRVVGTGGYEQYF. In nucleotides, the CDR3 is TGTGCCACCAGCAGAGTGGTAGGGACAGGGGGCTACGAGCAGTACTTC.

The chain employs TRBV28 and TRBJ1-4; 7 positions agree with TRBD1. V lost 7 bases to trimming and J lost 6 bases; unmatched junction nucleotides: 8. The CDR3 is 14 amino acids. Looked up from germline, CDR1 is MDHEN and CDR2 is SYDVKM. The CDR3 nucleotides read TGTGCCAGCACCGAACAGGGGCATGATGAAAAACTGTTTTTT. It yields the protein CASTEQGHDEKLFF.

J is TRBJ2-5 and V is TRBV27; TRBD2 is a possible D gene (6 bases). Looked up from germline, CDR1 is MNHEY and CDR2 is SMNVEV (reference sequence). The V gene lost 7 bases and the J gene lost 2 bases, with 14 bases spanning the gap. The CDR3 contains 14 residues. CDR3 amino acids: CASIRGRPQETQYF. The CDR3, as DNA: TGTGCCAGCATTCGGGGGAGGCCACAAGAGACCCAGTACTTC.